This T cell receptor beta chain was captured by sequencing in a study of T cell repertoires in cytomegalovirus infection. Background on the study: CMV infection together with matching HLA type was indicated by public TCR beta signatures. Points from the study as a whole: Public TCR beta family frequency separated CMV-and-HLA carriers, including in an independent cohort. Clonotype analysis showed dominance of the ex vivo response by HLA-C-restricted CMV-specific TCR beta clonotypes.

Note on this clonotype: Its antigen is still unknown.

After removal of 4 bases from V and 4 bases from J, the junction contained 6 bases not matched to a gene. The germline CDR1 and CDR2 sequences are LGHNA and YSLEER. The CDR3 totals 14 residues. TCRdb re-called the reads with MiXCR, one entry per CDR3 protein. The sample has approximately 630,000 distinct CDR3 sequences; 20% to 25% are singletons. The sequence came from a human donor in good health (CMV status not recorded). Some clones in this sample may be carry-over from other donors' samples. This sequence joins TRBV4-3 and TRBJ1-1, with TRBD1 matching 7 bases. Sequenced material: CD8+ T cells from PBMCs. This CDR3 reads CASSRATGLTEAFF. As DNA, the CDR3 is TGCGCCAGCAGCCGCGCGACAGGGCTCACTGAAGCTTTCTTT.